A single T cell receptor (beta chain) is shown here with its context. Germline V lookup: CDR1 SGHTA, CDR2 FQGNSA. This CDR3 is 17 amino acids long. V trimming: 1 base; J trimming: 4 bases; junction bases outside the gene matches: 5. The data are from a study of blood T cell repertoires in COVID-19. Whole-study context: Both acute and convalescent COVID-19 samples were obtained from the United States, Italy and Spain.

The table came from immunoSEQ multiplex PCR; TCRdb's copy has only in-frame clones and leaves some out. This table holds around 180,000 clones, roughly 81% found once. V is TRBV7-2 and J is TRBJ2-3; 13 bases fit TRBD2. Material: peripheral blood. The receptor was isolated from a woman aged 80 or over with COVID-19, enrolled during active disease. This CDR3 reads CASSLGTSGSGADTQYF. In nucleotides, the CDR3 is TGTGCCAGCAGCTTAGGGACTAGCGGGAGTGGAGCAGATACGCAGTATTTT.